This entry is about one T cell receptor (beta chain). The antigen is not known. This sample was included in a study of CD8 T cells in ankylosing spondylitis. The CDR3 is 17 amino acids. Germline-derived CDR1 and CDR2 are MDHEN and SYDVKM. J lost 2 bases, V lost 5 bases, and 5 bases had no gene match. General study findings and limits: Ankylosing spondylitis blood appeared to be characterized by a TCR beta motif of under 10 highly homologous variants.

One entry per CDR3 protein, called by TCRdb with MiXCR from the 5' RACE reads. The table has under 950,000 distinct CDR3 sequences, 19% seen once. Source material: blood, either unsorted or a sorted T cell fraction (not recorded which). This sequence joins TRBV28 and TRBJ2-3, with 15 bases aligning to TRBD2. The clonotype was recovered from a male donor with ankylosing spondylitis. The CDR3 DNA follows: TGTGCCAGCAGTCCCGGGACTAGCGGGAGGTTCACAGATACGCAGTATTTT. It specifies CASSPGTSGRFTDTQYF.